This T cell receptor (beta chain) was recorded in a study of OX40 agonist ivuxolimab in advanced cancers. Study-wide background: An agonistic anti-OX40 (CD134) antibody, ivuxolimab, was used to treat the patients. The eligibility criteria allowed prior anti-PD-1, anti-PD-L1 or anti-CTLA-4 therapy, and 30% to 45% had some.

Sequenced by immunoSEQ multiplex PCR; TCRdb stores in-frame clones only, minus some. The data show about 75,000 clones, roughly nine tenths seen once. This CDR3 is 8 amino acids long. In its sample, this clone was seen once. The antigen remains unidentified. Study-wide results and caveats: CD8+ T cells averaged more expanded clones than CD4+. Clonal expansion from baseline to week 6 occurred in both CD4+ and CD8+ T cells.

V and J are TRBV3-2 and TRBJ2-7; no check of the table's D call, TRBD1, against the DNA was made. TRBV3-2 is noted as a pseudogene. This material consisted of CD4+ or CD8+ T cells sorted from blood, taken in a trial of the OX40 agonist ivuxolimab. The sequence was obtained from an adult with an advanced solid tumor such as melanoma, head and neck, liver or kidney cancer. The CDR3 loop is CARQRRYF. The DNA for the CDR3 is TGTGCCCGACAGCGACGGTACTTC.